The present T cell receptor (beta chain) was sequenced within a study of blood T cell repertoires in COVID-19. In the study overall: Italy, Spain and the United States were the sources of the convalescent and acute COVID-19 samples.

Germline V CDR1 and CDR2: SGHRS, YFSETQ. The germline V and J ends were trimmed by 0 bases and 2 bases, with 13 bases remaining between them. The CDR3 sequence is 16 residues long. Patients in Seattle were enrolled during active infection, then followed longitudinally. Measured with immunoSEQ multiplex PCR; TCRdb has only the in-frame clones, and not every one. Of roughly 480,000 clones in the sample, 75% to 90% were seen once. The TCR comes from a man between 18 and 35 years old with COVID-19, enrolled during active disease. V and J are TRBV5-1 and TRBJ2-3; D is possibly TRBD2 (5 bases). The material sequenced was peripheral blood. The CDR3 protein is CASSLEVSEVTDTQYF. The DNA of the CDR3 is TGCGCCAGCAGCTTGGAGGTTAGCGAGGTCACAGATACGCAGTATTTT.